This TCR beta chain was sequenced during a study of T cells in Graves' hyperthyroidism and ophthalmopathy. This clonotype was counted many times. Antigen: not known. Trimming took 7 bases from V and 4 from J, leaving 14 bases between them. CDR1 and CDR2 from the germline V gene are MDHEN and SYDVKM. The CDR3 is 13 amino acids. The investigators amplified TCR beta CDR3 regions from RNA transcripts. Initially, a first-round RT-PCR of the TCR CDR3 employed the HTBI primer set. TCRdb used MiXCR to reprocess the multiplex PCR reads, holding one entry per CDR3 protein. Of 330,000 or so distinct CDR3 sequences in the sample, about a sixth were seen once. Study-level points and caveats: Progression to ophthalmopathy was predicted a median of roughly 6.6 months early. Most thyroid clonotypes that were expanded above 0.001 also turned up in blood.

The receptor was derived from a woman aged 40 to 50 with Graves' ophthalmopathy. V is TRBV28 and J is TRBJ2-7; D not resolved. Source material: blood. CDR3 residues: CASNSLLAYEQYF. CDR3 sequence (DNA): TGTGCCAGCAATTCCCTACTTGCTTACGAGCAGTACTTC.